The T cell receptor beta chain described here comes from a study of cytomegalovirus exposure and HLA in healthy donors. V was shortened by 0 bases and J by 3 bases, with 6 bases between the two germline ends. Germline loops: CDR1 MNHEY, CDR2 SVGAGI. There are 13 residues in the CDR3. PCR used 60 Vbeta primers and 13 Jbeta primers. Using immunoSEQ multiplex PCR, the repertoire was profiled, and TCRdb retains in-frame clones only, with some absent. Of some 80,000 clones in the sample, more than 60% are singletons; the top ten hold 13%. The material sequenced was PBMCs. This chain connects TRBV6-5 to TRBJ2-7; D gene uncertain. The TCR originated in a human donor in good health. In nucleotides, the CDR3 is TGTGCCAGCAGTTACTCTTTTCTCTACGAGCAGTACTTC. Its protein product is CASSYSFLYEQYF.